This TCR beta chain was documented in a study of T cell changes during pregnancy in multiple sclerosis. This table comes from immunoSEQ multiplex PCR, and its TCRdb copy is limited to in-frame clones, with some not included. Here the sample spans under 70,000 clones, about nine tenths being singletons. V was shortened by 4 bases and J by 3 bases, with 13 bases between the two germline ends. CDR3 size: 14 residues. Germline V gene sequence: CDR1 SGHRS, CDR2 YFSETQ. The chain links TRBV5-1 to TRBJ1-1; D is uncertain. The receptor was isolated from a female donor with multiple sclerosis, enrolled in a pregnancy study. This specimen was CD4+ T cells from peripheral blood mononuclear cells, taken after pregnancy. CDR3 amino acids: CASSPALADTEAFF. Here the CDR3 DNA reads TGCGCCAGCAGCCCAGCTTTAGCAGACACTGAAGCTTTCTTT.